The 26 T cell receptor beta chains below all came from one sample that was sequenced in a study of shared clonotypes between healthy human individuals. Naivety among CD8 cells was defined by CD45RO negativity and positive CCR7 selection, thereby excluding terminally differentiated effector memory CD45RA+ cells. Clones were sequenced by immunoSEQ multiplex PCR, and TCRdb holds only the in-frame ones, with some missing. The table includes about 610,000 clones, around 96% detected once. The sample consisted of naive CD8+ T cells sorted from blood. The receptors come from a woman in her 30s in good health.

The chain recombines TRBV7-9 with TRBJ1-1; 7 bases fit TRBD1. The CDR3 totals 15 residues. Germline trimming cut 5 bases from V and 1 base from J; bases unmatched to any gene: 7. Germline values: CDR1 SEHNR, CDR2 FQNEAQ (reference sequence). The CDR3 sequence: CASSPHRQGNTEAFF. The CDR3 bases are TGTGCCAGCAGCCCTCATCGACAGGGGAACACTGAAGCTTTCTTT.

Regarding this clone: Within the sample, other DNA sequences also encode this same CDR3. The V and J genes are TRBV5-6 and TRBJ2-5; 10 bases are a match to TRBD2. The germline gives CDR1 SGHDT, CDR2 YYEEEE. The junction had 1 base not matched to a gene; V was cut back by 0 bases and J by 5 bases. This CDR3 has 14 amino acids. CDR3: CASSLGSGRETQYF. The CDR3, as DNA: TGTGCCAGCAGCTTGGGTAGCGGGAGGGAGACCCAGTACTTC. Combining the CDR3 with reference TRBV5-6 and TRBJ2-5 gives the whole variable domain DAGVTQSPTHLIKTRGQQVTLRCSPKSGHDTVSWYQQALGQGPQFIFQYYEEEERQRGNFPDRFSGHQFPNYSSELNVNALLLGDSALYLCASSLGSGRETQYFGPGTRLLVL.

The rearrangement uses TRBV28 and TRBJ1-2; 9 nucleotides align to TRBD1. The CDR3 covers 14 residues. Germline lookup yields CDR1 MDHEN and CDR2 SYDVKM. Trimming at V came to 6 bases and at J to 4 bases, leaving 6 bases not matched to a gene. The CDR3 is CASRTTGGSYGYTF. The CDR3 DNA sequence: TGTGCCAGCAGGACAACAGGGGGCAGCTATGGCTACACCTTC.

A few counts support this clone. V gene TRBV7-9 combines with J gene TRBJ1-2, with 9 bases identical to TRBD1. This CDR3 region has 14 residues. After removal of 2 bases from V and 7 bases from J, the junction contained 5 bases not matched to a gene. Germline V lookup: CDR1 SEHNR, CDR2 FQNEAQ (reference sequence). This CDR3 is CASSLMGTGLGYTF. The DNA for the CDR3 is TGTGCCAGCAGCTTAATGGGGACAGGGCTTGGCTACACCTTC.

The chain has TRBV10-3 and TRBJ1-3; 7 nucleotides match TRBD1. This CDR3 region has 14 residues. Trimming at V came to 8 bases and at J to 8 bases, leaving 12 bases not matched to a gene. Germline CDR1 and CDR2: ENHRY and SYGVKD. CDR3 sequence: CAIGLRTGEDTIYF. CDR3 DNA: TGTGCCATCGGACTCCGAACAGGGGAGGACACCATATATTTT.

V gene TRBV14 combines with J gene TRBJ1-1; TRBD1 might be the D (6 bases). Germline V gene lookup returns CDR1 SGHDN and CDR2 FVKESK. The CDR3 totals 15 residues. Trimming cost V 3 bases and J 5 bases, with 16 bases left between them. The CDR3: CASSQAFGRGTEAFF. The CDR3 DNA follows: TGTGCCAGCAGCCAGGCCTTCGGCAGGGGTACTGAAGCTTTCTTT.

The chain recombines TRBV2 with TRBJ1-2, with D hard to call. Trimming shortened V by 10 bases and J by 4 bases, and 16 bases separated the two germline ends. Germline CDR1 and CDR2: SNHLY and FYNNEI. The CDR3 has 13 amino acids. The CDR3: CAINPAGSYGYTF. In nucleotides, the CDR3 is TGTGCCATCAACCCTGCCGGGAGCTATGGCTACACCTTC. Variable domain in full (rest from reference TRBV2 and TRBJ1-2): EPEVTQTPSHQVTQMGQEVILRCVPISNHLYFYWYRQILGQKVEFLVSFYNNEISEKSEIFDDQFSVERPDGSNFTLKIRSTKLEDSAMYFCAINPAGSYGYTFGSGTRLTVV.

Comment on this clone: Other nucleotide sequences in the sample specify the same CDR3. The J gene is TRBJ2-2, the V gene TRBV7-9; 7 bases map to TRBD1. The V gene's germline CDR1 is SEHNR and CDR2 FQNEAQ (reference sequence). Trimming removed 5 bases from V and 2 bases from J; junction bases left unmatched: 2. This CDR3 contains 14 residues. In DNA, the CDR3 is TGTGCCAGCAGCCGGGACAGTAACACCGGGGAGCTGTTTTTT. Its translation: CASSRDSNTGELFF.

The chain links TRBV28 to TRBJ2-1, with TRBD2 identical over 12 bases. J was trimmed by 3 bases and V by 6 bases; bases with no gene match: 12. This CDR3 comprises 18 residues. Germline V gene data show CDR1 as MDHEN and CDR2 as SYDVKM. DNA of the CDR3: TGTGCCAGCAGCAGTCTAAACCTGACTAGCGGGAGCTACAATGAGCAGTTCTTC. Translation: CASSSLNLTSGSYNEQFF.

A single count supports this clone. J is TRBJ2-1 and V is TRBV11-2; D remains ambiguous. V dropped 1 base and J dropped 12 bases, with 7 bases sitting between them. The germline CDR1 and CDR2 sequences are SGHAT and FQNNGV. CDR3 length: 11 residues. In nucleotides, the CDR3 is TGTGCCAGCAGCTTAGGTTTTGGGCAGTTCTTC. Encoded protein: CASSLGFGQFF.

The rearrangement joins TRBV7-9 to TRBJ2-5, with D possibly matching TRBD1 (6 bases). Germline loops: CDR1 SEHNR, CDR2 FQNEAQ (reference sequence). Trimming took off 2 bases at V and 5 bases at J, with 18 bases between the two ends. This CDR3 contains 16 residues. The CDR3 DNA reads as TGTGCCAGCAGCTTAAATTTCAGGGGAATTCAGGAGACCCAGTACTTC. This gives the protein CASSLNFRGIQETQYF.

The chain employs TRBV4-1 and TRBJ2-7; D gene unclear. Trimming took off 1 base at V and 4 bases at J, with 11 bases between the two ends. CDR1 and CDR2 (germline): MGHRA, YSYEKL. CDR3 length equals 14 residues. The CDR3 is CASSQAKTGYEQYF. CDR3 nucleotides: TGCGCCAGCAGCCAAGCGAAGACCGGGTACGAGCAGTACTTC.

The chain employs TRBV9 and TRBJ2-5; 7 nucleotides agree with TRBD1. Germline V gives CDR1 SGDLS, CDR2 YYNGEE. The CDR3 is 15 residues long. J lost 5 bases, V lost 0 bases, and 7 bases had no gene match. This CDR3 reads CASSVGEGAVETQYF. The CDR3 DNA reads TGTGCCAGCAGCGTAGGTGAGGGGGCAGTGGAGACCCAGTACTTC.

The V gene is TRBV9, the J gene TRBJ1-1; D gene unclear. The ends were cut back, 0 bases at V and 1 base at J, with 13 bases in the middle. The germline gives CDR1 SGDLS, CDR2 YYNGEE. This CDR3 contains 16 residues. The CDR3, as DNA: TGTGCCAGCAGCGTAGTCTTCCGGGTTGGGAACACTGAAGCTTTCTTT. It translates to CASSVVFRVGNTEAFF. Combining the CDR3 with reference TRBV9 and TRBJ1-1 gives the whole variable domain DSGVTQTPKHLITATGQRVTLRCSPRSGDLSVYWYQQSLDQGLQFLIQYYNGEERAKGNILERFSAQQFPDLHSELNLSSLELGDSALYFCASSVVFRVGNTEAFFGQGTRLTVV.

V gene TRBV7-9 combines with J gene TRBJ2-7; TRBD2 matches at 14 bases. V lost 5 bases, J lost 6 bases, and 15 bases stayed unmatched. Germline V CDR1 and CDR2: SEHNR, FQNEAQ (reference sequence). The CDR3 is made up of 18 amino acids. The CDR3 region is CASSPSRGLAGDRSEQYF. As DNA, the CDR3 is TGTGCCAGCAGCCCATCCAGGGGACTAGCGGGAGACCGGTCCGAGCAGTACTTC.

This chain connects TRBV27 to TRBJ2-1; 9 nucleotides line up with TRBD2. Germline trimming cut 2 bases from V and 4 bases from J; bases unmatched to any gene: 6. The CDR3 runs to 16 residues. Per the germline V gene, CDR1 is MNHEY and CDR2 is SMNVEV (reference sequence). The CDR3 loop is CASSLAGGPLYNEQFF. CDR3 nucleotide sequence: TGTGCCAGCAGTTTAGCGGGAGGGCCACTTTACAATGAGCAGTTCTTC.

The chain joins TRBV6-5 to TRBJ2-1; D gene uncertain. The germline V gene encodes CDR1 MNHEY and CDR2 SVGAGI. The CDR3 spans 12 residues. Trimming removed 4 bases at V and 6 bases at J, with 7 bases between. CDR3 nucleotides: TGTGCCAGCAGTTGGACCCCCAATGAGCAGTTCTTC. Translating it yields CASSWTPNEQFF.

The rearrangement uses TRBV6-6 and TRBJ1-5, with a tentative D call TRBD1 (5 bases). The V end was cut by 8 bases, the J end by 0 bases, with 8 bases between. This CDR3 region has 13 residues. Germline-derived CDR1 and CDR2 are MNHNY and SVGAGI (reference sequence). CDR3 region: CASEGDSNQPQHF. CDR3 DNA sequence: TGTGCCAGCGAAGGGGATAGCAATCAGCCCCAGCATTTT.

The rearrangement links TRBV5-1 to TRBJ2-7; TRBD1 aligns across 8 bases. The CDR3 has 18 residues. J lost 3 bases, V lost 0 bases, and 14 bases had no gene match. The germline V gene has CDR1 SGHRS and CDR2 YFSETQ. The CDR3 protein is CASSLAFSRTGYSYEQYF. In nucleotides, the CDR3 is TGCGCCAGCAGCTTGGCCTTCTCTAGGACAGGGTATAGCTACGAGCAGTACTTC.

The chain uses TRBV5-6 and TRBJ1-2; D is possibly TRBD1 (6 bases). CDR3 length: 13 amino acids. V lost 0 bases to trimming and J lost 8 bases, with 11 bases between them. CDR1 is SGHDT and CDR2 is YYEEEE in the germline V gene. The CDR3 spells CASSLETGFGYTF. The CDR3 DNA reads as TGTGCCAGCAGCTTGGAAACAGGGTTCGGCTACACCTTC.

This chain uses TRBV5-6 with TRBJ1-5; D gene unclear. Germline V lookup: CDR1 SGHDT, CDR2 YYEEEE. This CDR3 has 14 residues. V shed 4 bases and J shed 4 bases, with 12 bases lying between them. In DNA form, the CDR3 reads TGTGCCAGCAGCCAAAGACGGATGAATCAGCCCCAGCATTTT. Amino acid sequence: CASSQRRMNQPQHF.

The rearrangement uses TRBV10-1 and TRBJ1-4; tentatively, D is TRBD1 (5 bases). V was trimmed by 2 bases and J by 5 bases, leaving 9 bases between them. Germline CDR1 and CDR2: WNHNN and SYGVQD (reference sequence). CDR3 length: 14 amino acids. CDR3 sequence (DNA): TGCGCCAGCAGTGAGGTGGGACCAAATGAAAAACTGTTTTTT. Encoded protein: CASSEVGPNEKLFF.

This chain uses TRBV5-4 with TRBJ2-7; tentative D call: TRBD2 (6 bases). In germline, CDR1 is SGHNT, CDR2 YYREEE (reference sequence). The V and J ends lost 4 bases and 4 bases respectively, with 15 bases between them. This CDR3 has 14 amino acids. CDR3 region: CASSQPTGTYEQYF. In DNA form, the CDR3 reads TGTGCCAGCAGCCAACCGACTGGGACTTACGAGCAGTACTTC.

The CDR3 spells CASSGLAGGTFRNNEQFF. In DNA, the CDR3 is TGTGCCAGTAGTGGTCTAGCGGGAGGGACCTTTCGTAACAATGAGCAGTTCTTC. The rearrangement links TRBV19 to TRBJ2-1, with 12 bases that match TRBD2. CDR3 length: 18 residues. Trimming cost V 5 bases and J 5 bases; bases outside gene matches: 13. Germline V gene data show CDR1 as LNHDA and CDR2 as SQIVND (reference sequence).

This clone showed up just once. Other DNA sequences in the same sample also yield this CDR3. The chain uses TRBV29-1 and TRBJ2-7, with 8 bases fitting TRBD2. Trimming removed 3 bases from V and 0 bases from J; junction bases left unmatched: 4. Germline V gene lookup returns CDR1 SQVTM and CDR2 ANQGSEA. The CDR3 sequence is 14 residues long. CDR3 amino acids: CSVDASGSSYEQYF. CDR3 sequence (DNA): TGCAGCGTTGATGCTAGCGGGTCCTCCTACGAGCAGTACTTC.

The J gene is TRBJ2-7, the V gene TRBV4-1, with 10 positions matching TRBD2. Per germline, CDR1 MGHRA and CDR2 YSYEKL. This CDR3 has 16 amino acids. Trimming cost V 0 bases and J 4 bases; bases outside gene matches: 6. CDR3 nucleotides: TGCGCCAGCAGCCAAGATTTCCTAGCGGGAGTGTACGAGCAGTACTTC. As protein: CASSQDFLAGVYEQYF.